This T cell receptor beta chain was documented in a study of blood T cell repertoires in COVID-19. Background on the study: Researchers got acute and convalescent COVID-19 samples from the United States, Italy and Spain. In each case, the material was cDNA or gDNA derived from T cells, B-cell-depleted T cells, or PBMCs.

Trimming took 6 bases from V and 0 from J, leaving 15 bases between them. From germline, CDR1 is LNHDA and CDR2 SQIVND (reference sequence). The CDR3 runs 17 residues. In the original analysis: Reference gene primer amplification in the assay estimated nucleated cell counts. Produced via immunoSEQ multiplex PCR; TCRdb's table is partial and in-frame only. V, J and clone size reflect that table, while D and trimming were determined from the DNA. Among 70,000 or so clones, roughly 89% were seen once, and the ten largest hold approximately 19%. The TCR was taken from a woman of 80 years or more with acute or convalescent COVID-19. The specimen sequenced was peripheral blood. The chain links TRBV19 to TRBJ2-6; D perhaps matches TRBD2 (6 bases). The CDR3 DNA sequence: TGTGCCAGTAGGAGGTGGGACTCCTACTCTGGGGCCAACGTCCTGACTTTC. It codes for CASRRWDSYSGANVLTF.